Listed here is a single T cell receptor (beta chain). Antigen specificity is unknown. Primers for the PCR totalled 60 Vbeta and 13 Jbeta. Clones were read by immunoSEQ multiplex PCR, and TCRdb kept only the in-frame ones, dropping some. Of roughly 220,000 clones in the sample, about two thirds were seen once. The data originate from a study of cytomegalovirus exposure and HLA in healthy donors. Study-wide points: In an earlier analysis, in 587 donors, most V segments appeared productive either ~90% or ~30% of the time.

V gave up 5 bases and J gave up 6 bases, with 16 bases separating them. Germline values: CDR1 SGHVS, CDR2 FQNEAQ. CDR3 length equals 14 residues. Sample: PBMCs. The TCR was taken from a man between 40 and 49 years old in good health and CMV-seropositive. The V call is TRBV7-8, the J call TRBJ1-1; a possible D gene is TRBD1 (5 bases). The CDR3, as DNA: TGTGCCAGCAGCCCCGCGCGGGGGGGGGCTGAAGCTTTCTTT. This encodes CASSPARGGAEAFF.